This TCR beta chain was identified in a study of read filtering for tumor transcriptome and immune sequencing. Overall study context: After DNase treatment, RNA was made into whole-transcriptome libraries.

This clonotype was seen a single time. At one of its ends the junction is not consistent with the germline gene, which may arise from a read error. The CDR3 spans 15 residues. In germline, CDR1 is SGHDT, CDR2 YYEEEE. Molecular barcoded adaptors covering alpha/delta and beta/gamma chains were used on roughly 400 ng RNA. TCRdb re-analysed the reads in MiXCR, keeping a single row per CDR3 protein. The sample consists of approximately 58,000 distinct CDR3 sequences, more than 20% of them appearing once. Sequencing was performed on a population of CD138-negative cells sorted from bone marrow. The sequence derives from a donor older than 35 with multiple myeloma. The rearrangement joins TRBV5-6 to TRBJ2-1; D not certain. CDR3 in amino acids: CASSEGRAPYNKQFF. CDR3 sequence (DNA): TGTGCCAGCAGCGAAGGTAGGGCACCCTACAATAAGCAGTTCTTC.